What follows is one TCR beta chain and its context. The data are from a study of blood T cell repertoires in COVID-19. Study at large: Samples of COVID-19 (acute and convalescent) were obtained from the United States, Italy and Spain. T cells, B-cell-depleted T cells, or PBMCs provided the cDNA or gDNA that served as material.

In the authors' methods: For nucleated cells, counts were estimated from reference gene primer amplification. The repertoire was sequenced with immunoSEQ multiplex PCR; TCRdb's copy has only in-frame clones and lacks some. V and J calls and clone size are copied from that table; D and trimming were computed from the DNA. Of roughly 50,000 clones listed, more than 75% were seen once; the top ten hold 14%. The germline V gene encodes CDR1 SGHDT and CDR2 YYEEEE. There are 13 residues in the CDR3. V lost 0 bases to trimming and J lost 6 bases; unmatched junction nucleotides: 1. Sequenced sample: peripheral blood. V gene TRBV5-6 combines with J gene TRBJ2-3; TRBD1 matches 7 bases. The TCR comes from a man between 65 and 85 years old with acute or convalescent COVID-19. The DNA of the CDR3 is TGTGCCAGCAGCTTGGAGGACAGGGATACGCAGTATTTT. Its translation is CASSLEDRDTQYF.